This T cell receptor (beta chain) was recorded in a study of tumor-infiltrating lymphocytes in primary liver carcinoma. Study in general: The five patients, who were men and women, ranged in age from 30 to 69 years.

The study, taken as a whole, reports: Presence in all five tumor regions was observed for only about 8-24% of top clones. A significantly higher top-250-clone fraction was found in tumors than in blood (p = 0.039).

Extraction of RNA together with DNA used about 20-34 mg of unsorted bulk tissue. cDNA specific to TCR beta was made from approximately 500 ng of total RNA, with a constant-region primer employed for priming. Modified slightly, ARM-PCR produced TCR beta libraries over three nested multiplex PCR rounds. One entry per CDR3 protein results from TCRdb running MiXCR on the multiplex PCR reads. The data show 95,000 to 100,000 distinct CDR3 sequences, around two thirds seen once. On this clonotype itself: Its antigen is unknown.

The origin of this receptor is a woman in her fifties or sixties with primary liver carcinoma and hepatitis B virus infection. Sequencing was carried out using liver tumor tissue from sampling region 2. Described subset: tumor region T2, inferior pole.

The CDR3 sequence is CASSIGQEDLYEQYF. CDR3 nucleotide sequence: TGTGCCAGCAGTATAGGGCAGGAGGATTTATACGAGCAGTACTTC. V usage is TRBV12-3 or TRBV12-4 and J usage is TRBJ2-7, with TRBD2 as a possible D gene (5 bases). The CDR3 contains 15 residues. V dropped 5 bases and J dropped 4 bases, with 18 bases sitting between them.